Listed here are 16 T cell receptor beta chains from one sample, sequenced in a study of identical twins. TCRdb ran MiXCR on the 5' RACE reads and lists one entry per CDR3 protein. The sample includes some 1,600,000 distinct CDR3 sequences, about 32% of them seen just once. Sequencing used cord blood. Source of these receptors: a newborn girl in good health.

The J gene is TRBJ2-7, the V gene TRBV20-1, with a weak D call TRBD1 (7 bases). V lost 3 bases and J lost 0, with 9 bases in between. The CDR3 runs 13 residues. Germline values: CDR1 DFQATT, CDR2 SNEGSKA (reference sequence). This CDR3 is CSASQGGSYEQYF. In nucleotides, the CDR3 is TGCAGTGCTAGTCAGGGGGGCTCCTACGAGCAGTACTTC.

CDR3 bases: TGTGCCAGCATCACGGCCCTAGCGGGAGGCTACAATGAGCAGTTCTTC. Protein product: CASITALAGGYNEQFF. V and J are TRBV2 and TRBJ2-1; 11 bases line up with TRBD2. Germline CDR1 SNHLY, CDR2 FYNNEI. The CDR3 contains 16 residues. V trimming: 7 bases; J trimming: 3 bases; junction bases outside the gene matches: 8.

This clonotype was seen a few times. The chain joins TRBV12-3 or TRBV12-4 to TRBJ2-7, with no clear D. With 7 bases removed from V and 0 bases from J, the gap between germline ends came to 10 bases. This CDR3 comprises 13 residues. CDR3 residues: CASTRSSSYEQYF. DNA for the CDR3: TGTGCCAGCACGCGGTCGAGCTCCTACGAGCAGTACTTC.

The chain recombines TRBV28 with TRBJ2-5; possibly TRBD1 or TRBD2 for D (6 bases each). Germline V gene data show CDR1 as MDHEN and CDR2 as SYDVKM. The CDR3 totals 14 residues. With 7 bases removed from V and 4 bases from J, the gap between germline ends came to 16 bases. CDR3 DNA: TGTGCCAGCACCAACAAGGAGGGGGGAGAGACCCAGTACTTC. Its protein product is CASTNKEGGETQYF.

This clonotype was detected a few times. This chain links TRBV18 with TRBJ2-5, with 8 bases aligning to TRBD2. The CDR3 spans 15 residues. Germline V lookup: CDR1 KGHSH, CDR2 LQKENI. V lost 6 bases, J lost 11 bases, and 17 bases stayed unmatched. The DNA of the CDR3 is TGTGCCAGCTCGCCGCTTCCAGCGGGAGTGCGTGAGCAGTACTTC. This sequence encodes CASSPLPAGVREQYF.

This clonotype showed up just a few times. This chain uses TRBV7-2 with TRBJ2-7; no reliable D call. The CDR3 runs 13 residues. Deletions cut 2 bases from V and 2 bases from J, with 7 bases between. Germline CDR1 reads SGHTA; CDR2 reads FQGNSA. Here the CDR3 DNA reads TGTGCCAGCAGCTTATATTCGACCTACGAGCAGTACTTC. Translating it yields CASSLYSTYEQYF.

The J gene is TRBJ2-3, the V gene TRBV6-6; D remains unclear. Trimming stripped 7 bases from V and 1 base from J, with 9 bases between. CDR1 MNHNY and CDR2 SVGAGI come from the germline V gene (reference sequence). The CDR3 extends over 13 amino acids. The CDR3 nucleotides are TGTGCCAGCATCAGCTATGGCACAGATACGCAGTATTTT. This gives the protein CASISYGTDTQYF.

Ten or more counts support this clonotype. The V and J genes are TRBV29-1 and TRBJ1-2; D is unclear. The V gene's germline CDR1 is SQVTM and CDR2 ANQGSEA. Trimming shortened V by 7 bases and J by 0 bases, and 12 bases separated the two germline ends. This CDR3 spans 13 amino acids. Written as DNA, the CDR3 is TGCAGCGCTGACAAAAATCCTAACTATGGCTACACCTTC. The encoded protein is CSADKNPNYGYTF.

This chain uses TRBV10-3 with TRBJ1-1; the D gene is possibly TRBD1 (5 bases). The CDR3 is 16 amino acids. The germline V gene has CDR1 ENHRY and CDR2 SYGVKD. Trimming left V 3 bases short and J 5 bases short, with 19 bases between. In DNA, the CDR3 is TGTGCCATCAGTGACCCGAACAGGCCCGGGGGGACTGAAGCTTTCTTT. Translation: CAISDPNRPGGTEAFF.

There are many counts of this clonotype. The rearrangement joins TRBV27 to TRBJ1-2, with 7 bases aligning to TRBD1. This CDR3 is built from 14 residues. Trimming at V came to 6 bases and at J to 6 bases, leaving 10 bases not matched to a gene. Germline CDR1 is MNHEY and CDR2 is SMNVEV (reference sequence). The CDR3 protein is CASSHGGQLNGYTF. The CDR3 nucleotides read TGTGCCAGCAGCCATGGGGGACAGCTTAATGGCTACACCTTC.

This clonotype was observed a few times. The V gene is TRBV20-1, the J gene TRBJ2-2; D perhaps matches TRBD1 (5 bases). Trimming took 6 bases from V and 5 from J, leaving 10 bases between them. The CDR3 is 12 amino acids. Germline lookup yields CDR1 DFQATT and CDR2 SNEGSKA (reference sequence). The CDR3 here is CSARPGTGELFF. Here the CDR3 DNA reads TGCAGTGCCAGACCAGGGACCGGGGAGCTGTTTTTT.

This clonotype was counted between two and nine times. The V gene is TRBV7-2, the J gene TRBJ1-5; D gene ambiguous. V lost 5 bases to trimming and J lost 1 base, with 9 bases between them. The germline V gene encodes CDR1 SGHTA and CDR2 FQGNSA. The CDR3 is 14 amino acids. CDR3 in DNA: TGTGCCAGCAGCCTGGTCTCCAGCAATCAGCCCCAGCATTTT. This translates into CASSLVSSNQPQHF.

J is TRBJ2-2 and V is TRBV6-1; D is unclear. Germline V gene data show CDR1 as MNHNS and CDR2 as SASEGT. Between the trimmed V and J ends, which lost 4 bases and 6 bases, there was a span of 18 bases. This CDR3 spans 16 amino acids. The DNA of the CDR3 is TGTGCCAGCAGTGGCCGATCGATTCTCCACTCCGGGGAGCTGTTTTTT. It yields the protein CASSGRSILHSGELFF.

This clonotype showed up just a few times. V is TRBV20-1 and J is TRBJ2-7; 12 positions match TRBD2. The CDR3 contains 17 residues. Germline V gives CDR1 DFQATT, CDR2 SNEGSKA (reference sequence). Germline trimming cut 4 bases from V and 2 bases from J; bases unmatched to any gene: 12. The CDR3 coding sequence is TGCAGTGCTATTAGACAGGTCCCTAGCGGGGGGGCCTACGAGCAGTACTTC. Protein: CSAIRQVPSGGAYEQYF.

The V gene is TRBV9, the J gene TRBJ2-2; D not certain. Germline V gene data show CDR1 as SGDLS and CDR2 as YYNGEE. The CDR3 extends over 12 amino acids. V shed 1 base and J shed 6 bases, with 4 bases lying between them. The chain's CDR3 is CASSVRAGELFF. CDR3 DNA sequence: TGTGCCAGCAGCGTACGGGCCGGGGAGCTGTTTTTT.

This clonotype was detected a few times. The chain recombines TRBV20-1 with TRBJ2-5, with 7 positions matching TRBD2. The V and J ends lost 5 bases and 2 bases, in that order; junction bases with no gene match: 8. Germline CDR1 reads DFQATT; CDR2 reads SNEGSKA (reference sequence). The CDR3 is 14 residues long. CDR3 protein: CSALPSSGQETQYF. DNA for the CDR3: TGCAGTGCTCTCCCTAGTAGCGGGCAAGAGACCCAGTACTTC.